This T cell receptor beta chain appears in the sequencing data of a study of OX40 agonist ivuxolimab in advanced cancers. Concerning the study at large: Ivuxolimab, which targeted the costimulatory receptor OX40 (CD134), was an agonistic, fully human IgG2 monoclonal antibody. Intravenous ivuxolimab was administered to patients every 2 weeks at six dose levels: 0.01, 0.1, 0.3, 1.5, 3 and 10 mg/kg. Among the approximately 54 dose-escalation patients, around 20 had hepatocellular carcinoma, some 15 melanoma, 9 renal cell carcinoma and 9 head and neck cancer. A male proportion of about 79% and a mean age of 60 years, ranging from about 20 to 85, were recorded for the dose-escalation cohort. Prior anti-PD-1, anti-PD-L1 or anti-CTLA-4 therapy was permitted, and checkpoint inhibitors had been received by about 37% of dose-escalation patients. Partial responses occurred in three dose-escalation patients, of whom one had hepatocellular carcinoma and two had cutaneous melanoma. The point of sequencing TCRbeta in the periphery was to test whether ivuxolimab changed TCR sequence diversity and drove clonal T-cell expansion. The paper describes the monotherapy dose-escalation part (N = 52 patients) of the phase I trial of ivuxolimab. Overall study results and their limits: Partial responders in the 0.1-3.0 mg/kg groups had among the lowest normalized peripheral clonal expansion, especially among CD8+ T cells. Which antigens the clonally expanded peripheral T cells were specific for was not determined. After ivuxolimab, CD8+ T cells had more expanded clones than CD4+ T cells on average. Low levels of normalized T-cell clonal expansion were also seen in some nonresponding patients. Clonal expansion of both CD4+ and CD8+ blood T cells was observed from baseline to week 6 at doses 0.1 to 3.0 mg/kg.

Genomic DNA was extracted from sorted cells for sequencing of the TCRbeta CDR3 region. The immunoSEQ Assay was used to sequence the TCRbeta CDR3 regions. TCRdb took this table from immuneACCESS and kept in-frame rearrangements with V and J called. Such tables lack part of the clones; where checked against another copy, unresolved V genes explain under half of the gap, and the rest is unexplained. For this sample there are some 100,000 clones; more than 90% appear just once. Of the sample, 3.4% is held by the ten largest clones. As regards this clone: The specificity of this receptor is unknown. No clone much larger than this one lies a single base away; base qualities are absent.

The trial excluded patients who had a history of autoimmune disease or were on systemic immunosuppression. In every dose cohort, peripheral blood was drawn for TCR sequencing at baseline, cycle 4 day 1, and cycle 7 day 1. Samples came from an open-label, multicenter, first-in-human phase I dose-escalation trial of ivuxolimab. Adults with locally advanced or metastatic melanoma, renal cell, hepatocellular, or head and neck squamous cell carcinoma were enrolled in the trial. Before TCR sequencing, CD4+ T cells and CD8+ T cells were sorted from peripheral blood as separate populations. The germline V gene sets CDR1 to SGDLS and CDR2 to YYNGEE. Compared with germline, V lacks 4 bases and J lacks 4 bases; bases without a gene match: 8. From the cysteine through the phenylalanine, the CDR3 covers 16 amino acids. The CDR3 DNA has 48 bases and is translated from base 1.

The clonotype comes from an adult with an advanced solid tumor such as melanoma, head and neck, liver or kidney cancer. Sequencing was performed on CD4+ or CD8+ T cells sorted from blood, taken in a trial of the OX40 agonist ivuxolimab. The V gene is TRBV9 and the J gene is TRBJ2-1, with TRBD2 identical over 10 junction bases. The CDR3 in this case is CASSPPSGRRYNEQFF. In nucleotide form, the sequence is TGTGCCAGCAGCCCTCCTAGCGGGAGAAGATACAATGAGCAGTTCTTC.